What follows is one TCR beta chain and its context. Random-hexamer reverse transcription was applied to about 0.45 to 1 ug RNA. TCRdb used MiXCR to reprocess the immunoSEQ multiplex PCR reads, holding one entry per CDR3 protein. The sample holds almost 450,000 distinct CDR3 sequences; around 83% are singletons and the top ten take approximately 0.12%. Sequencing of TCR beta was performed on blood CD8+ T cells and on blood CD4+ T cells. The sample originates from a study of CD8 T cells in Susac syndrome. Germline V gene lookup returns CDR1 MDHEN and CDR2 SYDVKM. V lost 5 bases and J 2 bases, leaving 18 bases between the germline ends. The CDR3 spans 17 residues.

The receptor's source is a human donor with multiple sclerosis. The chain combines TRBV28 with TRBJ2-2; tentative D call: TRBD1 (6 bases). Sequenced material: CD8+ T cells from PBMCs. CDR3: CASSDLGTPPNTGELFF. The CDR3 nucleotides read TGTGCCAGCAGTGATTTAGGGACACCGCCAAACACCGGGGAGCTGTTTTTT.